These 20 T cell receptor beta chains came from one sample sequenced in a study of shared clonotypes between healthy human individuals. Here immunoSEQ multiplex PCR was the method, and the copy in TCRdb shows in-frame clones only, minus some. The profile shows roughly 2 million clones, about 95% of them singletons. The naive CD8 fraction comprised CD45RO-negative cells positively selected for CCR7 and excluded terminally differentiated effector memory CD45RA+ cells. Sequencing used naive CD8+ T cells sorted from blood. All receptors come from a man between 18 and 29 years old in good health.

On this clone itself: Distinct nucleotide sequences in the sample also encode this CDR3. The chain recombines TRBV5-6 with TRBJ2-5; no definite D call. The V gene lost 2 bases and the J gene lost 2 bases, with 7 bases spanning the gap. This CDR3 has 13 amino acids. Germline V gene sequence: CDR1 SGHDT, CDR2 YYEEEE. The CDR3 bases are TGTGCCAGCAGCTTCGGTTCGCAAGAGACCCAGTACTTC. This encodes CASSFGSQETQYF.

The rearrangement links TRBV7-9 to TRBJ2-1; D uncertain. Germline CDR1 and CDR2: SEHNR and FQNEAQ (reference sequence). The CDR3 is made up of 13 amino acids. Trimming removed 6 bases at V and 8 bases at J, with 14 bases between. The CDR3 here is CASSSSGPDEQFF. The CDR3 DNA is TGTGCCAGCAGTTCAAGTGGTCCAGATGAGCAGTTCTTC.

The J gene is TRBJ2-3, the V gene TRBV9; 10 nucleotides agree with TRBD2. The CDR3 totals 16 residues. The trim removed 0 bases at V and 2 bases at J, leaving 3 bases unmatched. Germline assignment: CDR1 SGDLS and CDR2 YYNGEE. CDR3 bases: TGTGCCAGCAGCGTAGAGCTAGCGGGGGTCACAGATACGCAGTATTTT. As protein: CASSVELAGVTDTQYF.

Points on this clone: At one of its ends the junction is not consistent with the germline gene, which may arise from a read error. Different DNA sequences within this sample yield the same CDR3. The genes are TRBV7-7 and TRBJ2-2, with D possibly being TRBD2 (5 bases). Germline values: CDR1 SSHAT, CDR2 FNYEAQ (reference sequence). This CDR3 has 14 residues. The CDR3 region has the DNA TGTGCTAGCAGCCTCGGGGCGAACACCGGGGAGCTGTTTTTT. Its translation: CASSLGANTGELFF.

The genes are TRBV27 and TRBJ2-5; 8 positions match TRBD2. V shed 5 bases, J shed 2 bases, and the junction held 4 bases outside the gene matches. The CDR3 is 14 residues long. The germline gives CDR1 MNHEY, CDR2 SMNVEV (reference sequence). CDR3 bases: TGTGCCAGCAGTAATAGCGGGGAGCAAGAGACCCAGTACTTC. Amino acids: CASSNSGEQETQYF.

This chain joins TRBV12-5 and TRBJ2-7; maybe TRBD2 (6 bases). Germline V gene sequence: CDR1 LGHNT, CDR2 FRNRAP. V dropped 7 bases and J dropped 6 bases, with 16 bases sitting between them. The CDR3 has 13 amino acids. CDR3 region: CASEEGIGSEQYF. The CDR3 nucleotides read TGTGCTAGTGAGGAGGGGATCGGGTCCGAGCAGTACTTC.

In this sample, this clone turned up once. V usage is TRBV19 and J usage is TRBJ1-1; a weak D match, TRBD1 (5 bases). Germline CDR1 reads LNHDA; CDR2 reads SQIVND (reference sequence). The CDR3 is made up of 11 amino acids. With 9 bases removed from V and 7 bases from J, the gap between germline ends came to 12 bases. The CDR3 loop reads CASRDSDEAFF. Here the CDR3 DNA reads TGTGCCAGCCGGGACTCAGATGAAGCTTTCTTT.

J is TRBJ2-3 and V is TRBV9; TRBD2 matches at 8 bases. V lost 2 bases and J lost 0; bases outside the gene matches: 8. Per germline, CDR1 SGDLS and CDR2 YYNGEE. The CDR3 sequence is 17 residues long. The chain's CDR3 is CASSVPLASGSTDTQYF. The CDR3 DNA is TGTGCCAGCAGCGTGCCCCTGGCTAGCGGGAGCACAGATACGCAGTATTTT.

This clone has a single count. The chain's CDR3 is CASSFLAGGSYNEQFF. The CDR3, as DNA: TGTGCCAGCAGTTTCCTAGCGGGGGGGTCCTACAATGAGCAGTTCTTC. V gene TRBV28 combines with J gene TRBJ2-1; 12 bases are a match to TRBD2. V was clipped by 3 bases and J by 1 base; unmatched bases: 1. The CDR3 covers 16 residues. The V gene's germline CDR1 is MDHEN and CDR2 SYDVKM.

A word on this clone: A read error is possible here, since a much larger clone lies one base away. The chain has TRBV6-6 and TRBJ2-2, with D possibly TRBD1 on 5 matching bases. Germline assignment: CDR1 MNHNY and CDR2 SVGAGI (reference sequence). The CDR3 sequence is 14 residues long. The germline V and J ends were trimmed by 4 bases and 1 base, with 7 bases remaining between them. The CDR3 bases are TGTGCCAGCAGTTTCGGACAGAACACCGGGGAGCTGTTTTTT. It yields the protein CASSFGQNTGELFF.

This sequence joins TRBV30 and TRBJ1-2; D ambiguous. The V end was cut by 3 bases, the J end by 5 bases, with 16 bases between. The CDR3 length is 14 residues. Germline V gene sequence: CDR1 GTSNPN, CDR2 SVGIG (reference sequence). The CDR3 region is CAWSGSGSDYGYTF. The CDR3 nucleotides are TGTGCCTGGAGCGGTTCCGGGAGCGATTATGGCTACACCTTC. Together with reference TRBV30 and TRBJ1-2, the CDR3 gives the full variable domain: SQTIHQWPATLVQPVGSPLSLECTVEGTSNPNLYWYRQAAGRGLQLLFYSVGIGQISSEVPQNLSASRPQDRQFILSSKKLLLSDSGFYLCAWSGSGSDYGYTFGSGTRLTVV.

This clone appeared a few times. This sequence joins TRBV5-1 and TRBJ2-1; D uncertain. Per germline, CDR1 SGHRS and CDR2 YFSETQ. The germline V and J ends were trimmed by 2 bases and 0 bases, with 12 bases remaining between them. This CDR3 contains 16 residues. CDR3 in DNA: TGCGCCAGCAGCTTAGGACGGAAGGTCTCCTACAATGAGCAGTTCTTC. This gives the protein CASSLGRKVSYNEQFF.

The gene calls are TRBV13 and TRBJ2-1; no reliable D call. CDR1 and CDR2 (germline): PRHDT, FYEKMQ (reference sequence). The CDR3 runs 16 residues. Trimming cost V 5 bases and J 0 bases, with 14 bases left between them. CDR3 sequence reads: CASSSPTENSYNEQFF. The DNA of the CDR3 is TGTGCCAGCAGCAGTCCGACCGAAAACTCCTACAATGAGCAGTTCTTC.

The chain carries TRBV5-1 and TRBJ2-7, with D possibly being TRBD2 (5 bases). The V gene lost 1 base and the J gene lost 3 bases, with 14 bases spanning the gap. CDR3 length equals 15 residues. The germline V gene has CDR1 SGHRS and CDR2 YFSETQ. CDR3 protein: CASSLILAGDYEQYF. CDR3 sequence (DNA): TGCGCCAGCAGCTTGATTCTAGCCGGGGACTACGAGCAGTACTTC. Full variable domain (outside the CDR3, taken from reference TRBV5-1 and TRBJ2-7): KAGVTQTPRYLIKTRGQQVTLSCSPISGHRSVSWYQQTPGQGLQFLFEYFSETQRNKGNFPGRFSGRQFSNSRSEMNVSTLELGDSALYLCASSLILAGDYEQYFGPGTRLTVT.

Turning to this clone: The sample carries other DNA sequences with the same CDR3. The chain carries TRBV5-4 and TRBJ1-2, with 8 bases lining up with TRBD1. The CDR3 is 14 residues long. Per the germline V gene, CDR1 is SGHNT and CDR2 is YYREEE (reference sequence). The trim removed 2 bases at V and 2 bases at J, leaving 2 bases unmatched. Written as DNA, the CDR3 is TGTGCCAGCAGCTTCTCAGGGGGCAACTATGGCTACACCTTC. This sequence encodes CASSFSGGNYGYTF.

The V gene is TRBV6-6, the J gene TRBJ2-1; D might be TRBD2 (6 bases). This CDR3 region has 13 residues. V lost 0 bases and J 9 bases, leaving 9 bases between the germline ends. Germline V gives CDR1 MNHNY, CDR2 SVGAGI (reference sequence). The CDR3 region is CASSYSEGVEQFF. The CDR3 DNA follows: TGTGCCAGCAGTTACTCGGAGGGCGTTGAGCAGTTCTTC.

Concerning this clone itself: The same CDR3 is also encoded by other DNA sequences in this sample. The rearrangement links TRBV5-8 to TRBJ2-7; D may be TRBD1 (5 bases). Germline V lookup: CDR1 SGHTS, CDR2 YDEGEE. The CDR3 has 13 residues. V shed 1 base and J shed 4 bases, with 9 bases lying between them. CDR3 amino acids: CASSLTDSYEQYF. In nucleotides, the CDR3 is TGTGCCAGCAGCTTGACTGACAGTTACGAGCAGTACTTC.

The chain carries TRBV14 and TRBJ1-2; D ambiguous. The CDR3 is 15 residues long. The V and J ends lost 1 base and 1 base respectively, with 10 bases between them. Per the germline V gene, CDR1 is SGHDN and CDR2 is FVKESK. The CDR3 reads CASSQGLDINYGYTF. In DNA form, the CDR3 reads TGTGCCAGCAGCCAAGGGCTCGACATTAACTATGGCTACACCTTC. The variable domain in full, with the rest retrieved from reference TRBV14 and TRBJ1-2, is EAGVTQFPSHSVIEKGQTVTLRCDPISGHDNLYWYRRVMGKEIKFLLHFVKESKQDESGMPNNRFLAERTGGTYSTLKVQPAELEDSGVYFCASSQGLDINYGYTFGSGTRLTVV.

This clone was picked up a small number of times. This sequence joins TRBV6-1 and TRBJ2-7; D is ambiguous. V was cut by 5 bases and J by 3 bases, with 8 bases left in between. The CDR3 spans 12 residues. Germline-derived CDR1 and CDR2 are MNHNS and SASEGT. DNA of the CDR3: TGTGCCAGCAGTCCAAGAAACTACGAGCAGTACTTC. This sequence encodes CASSPRNYEQYF.

The chain employs TRBV7-9 and TRBJ2-7; D gene uncertain. The germline gives CDR1 SEHNR, CDR2 FQNEAQ (reference sequence). Trimming pared 7 bases from V and 3 bases from J, leaving 16 bases between. CDR3 size: 14 residues. The CDR3: CASTKTADNYEQYF. The CDR3 bases are TGTGCCAGCACTAAAACGGCGGATAACTACGAGCAGTACTTC.